This TCR beta chain is drawn from a study of T cell repertoires in cytomegalovirus infection. Study information: Recently identified HLA-C-restricted and well-studied HLA-B-restricted CMV epitopes were used. In public TCR beta signatures, there were indications of both CMV infection and matching HLA type.

TCRdb re-analysed the reads in MiXCR, keeping a single row per CDR3 protein. The sample holds roughly 45,000 distinct CDR3 sequences, 20% to 25% seen once. This clonotype was seen more than once but under ten times. The antigen is unknown. CDR3 length equals 13 residues. The V end was cut by 3 bases, the J end by 4 bases, with 9 bases between. Overall study results and limits: HLA-C-restricted CMV-specific TCR beta clonotypes prevailed in the ex vivo response. Pooled public TCR beta family frequency picked out CMV carriers with the relevant HLA.

This sequence originates from a human donor in good health (CMV status not recorded). Some clones in this sample may be carry-over from other donors' samples. The sample was CD8+ T cells from cultured PBMCs, taken from culture after CMV antigen stimulation. This chain links TRBV12-3 or TRBV12-4 with TRBJ1-1; D is unclear. The CDR3 spells CASSLGMGTEAFF. CDR3 sequence (DNA): TGTGCCAGCAGTTTGGGGATGGGCACTGAAGCTTTCTTT.